The 7 T cell receptor beta chains below all came from one sample that was sequenced in a study of cytomegalovirus exposure and HLA in healthy donors (dated by TCRdb to 2017 to 2019). The library was obtained by the immunoSEQ multiplex PCR assay. For the multiplex PCR, a mixture combining 60 forward primers for TCR Vbeta segments and 13 reverse primers for TCR Jbeta segments was used. What TCRdb holds here is the immuneACCESS table cut down to in-frame rearrangements. Part of the clones is not present; checked against another copy, under half of the missing clones reflect an unresolved V gene, and the others are unexplained. Across this sample there are 200,000 or so clones, with 82% seen only once. Clones ranked in the top ten supply roughly 0.098% of the sample. Input material: PBMCs. These receptors all come from a boy younger than 10 in good health and CMV-seronegative.

The V gene is TRBV29-1, the J gene TRBJ2-2, with D possibly being TRBD2 (7 bases). CDR3 length equals 13 residues. Germline lookup yields CDR1 SQVTM and CDR2 ANQGSEA. V shed 3 bases and J shed 3 bases, with 8 bases lying between them. The chain's CDR3 is CSVDGGHTGELFF. The DNA of the CDR3 is TGCAGCGTTGACGGGGGGCACACCGGGGAGCTGTTTTTT.

The J gene is TRBJ2-2, the V gene TRBV7-2; TRBD1 matches at 7 bases. Trimming at V came to 5 bases and at J to 5 bases, leaving 14 bases not matched to a gene. Germline assignment: CDR1 SGHTA and CDR2 FQGNSA. The CDR3 is made up of 17 amino acids. This chain's CDR3 is CASSPPVDREGTGELFF. CDR3 coding DNA: TGTGCCAGCAGCCCACCGGTCGACAGGGAAGGTACCGGGGAGCTGTTTTTT.

The chain has TRBV19 and TRBJ1-2; 7 bases line up with TRBD1. This CDR3 has 15 residues. Germline V lookup: CDR1 LNHDA, CDR2 SQIVND (reference sequence). Trimming cost V 4 bases and J 1 base; bases outside gene matches: 6. CDR3 in amino acids: CASSTTGVGNYGYTF. The CDR3 region has the DNA TGTGCCAGTAGTACCACAGGGGTAGGTAACTATGGCTACACCTTC. Supplemented by reference TRBV19 and TRBJ1-2, the full variable domain reads DGGITQSPKYLFRKEGQNVTLSCEQNLNHDAMYWYRQDPGQGLRLIYYSQIVNDFQKGDIAEGYSVSREKKESFPLTVTSAQKNPTAFYLCASSTTGVGNYGYTFGSGTRLTVV.

In its sample, this clone was seen a few times. The gene calls are TRBV7-9 and TRBJ1-6; TRBD1 is a possible D gene (5 bases). The CDR3 extends over 14 amino acids. Trimming pared 5 bases from V and 6 bases from J, leaving 11 bases between. Germline assignment: CDR1 SEHNR and CDR2 FQNEAQ (reference sequence). The CDR3 loop is CASSPGLPNSPLHF. The CDR3 nucleotides are TGTGCCAGCAGCCCGGGACTTCCTAATTCACCCCTCCACTTT.

The genes are TRBV5-1 and TRBJ2-3, with D possibly matching TRBD2 (5 bases). This CDR3 comprises 14 residues. Germline V lookup: CDR1 SGHRS, CDR2 YFSETQ. Trimming left V 6 bases short and J 9 bases short, with 20 bases between. CDR3 nucleotide sequence: TGCGCCAGCATGGCCAATCCCGGAGAGGGCACGCAGTATTTT. Translated, it gives CASMANPGEGTQYF.

The V gene is TRBV9, the J gene TRBJ2-5, with 7 bases aligning to TRBD2. The V gene's germline CDR1 is SGDLS and CDR2 YYNGEE. Trimming removed 4 bases from V and 1 base from J; junction bases left unmatched: 7. The CDR3 has 15 amino acids. The CDR3 here is CASSLSAGVQETQYF. The CDR3 bases are TGTGCCAGCAGCCTGTCTGCGGGGGTCCAAGAGACCCAGTACTTC.

The CDR3 is CASSGPGQGFYGYTF. The DNA for the CDR3 is TGTGCCAGTAGTGGCCCTGGACAGGGGTTCTATGGCTACACCTTC. The chain carries TRBV19 and TRBJ1-2, with 9 positions matching TRBD1. CDR1 and CDR2 (germline): LNHDA, SQIVND (reference sequence). This CDR3 comprises 15 residues. V gave up 5 bases and J gave up 4 bases; unmatched junction bases: 8.